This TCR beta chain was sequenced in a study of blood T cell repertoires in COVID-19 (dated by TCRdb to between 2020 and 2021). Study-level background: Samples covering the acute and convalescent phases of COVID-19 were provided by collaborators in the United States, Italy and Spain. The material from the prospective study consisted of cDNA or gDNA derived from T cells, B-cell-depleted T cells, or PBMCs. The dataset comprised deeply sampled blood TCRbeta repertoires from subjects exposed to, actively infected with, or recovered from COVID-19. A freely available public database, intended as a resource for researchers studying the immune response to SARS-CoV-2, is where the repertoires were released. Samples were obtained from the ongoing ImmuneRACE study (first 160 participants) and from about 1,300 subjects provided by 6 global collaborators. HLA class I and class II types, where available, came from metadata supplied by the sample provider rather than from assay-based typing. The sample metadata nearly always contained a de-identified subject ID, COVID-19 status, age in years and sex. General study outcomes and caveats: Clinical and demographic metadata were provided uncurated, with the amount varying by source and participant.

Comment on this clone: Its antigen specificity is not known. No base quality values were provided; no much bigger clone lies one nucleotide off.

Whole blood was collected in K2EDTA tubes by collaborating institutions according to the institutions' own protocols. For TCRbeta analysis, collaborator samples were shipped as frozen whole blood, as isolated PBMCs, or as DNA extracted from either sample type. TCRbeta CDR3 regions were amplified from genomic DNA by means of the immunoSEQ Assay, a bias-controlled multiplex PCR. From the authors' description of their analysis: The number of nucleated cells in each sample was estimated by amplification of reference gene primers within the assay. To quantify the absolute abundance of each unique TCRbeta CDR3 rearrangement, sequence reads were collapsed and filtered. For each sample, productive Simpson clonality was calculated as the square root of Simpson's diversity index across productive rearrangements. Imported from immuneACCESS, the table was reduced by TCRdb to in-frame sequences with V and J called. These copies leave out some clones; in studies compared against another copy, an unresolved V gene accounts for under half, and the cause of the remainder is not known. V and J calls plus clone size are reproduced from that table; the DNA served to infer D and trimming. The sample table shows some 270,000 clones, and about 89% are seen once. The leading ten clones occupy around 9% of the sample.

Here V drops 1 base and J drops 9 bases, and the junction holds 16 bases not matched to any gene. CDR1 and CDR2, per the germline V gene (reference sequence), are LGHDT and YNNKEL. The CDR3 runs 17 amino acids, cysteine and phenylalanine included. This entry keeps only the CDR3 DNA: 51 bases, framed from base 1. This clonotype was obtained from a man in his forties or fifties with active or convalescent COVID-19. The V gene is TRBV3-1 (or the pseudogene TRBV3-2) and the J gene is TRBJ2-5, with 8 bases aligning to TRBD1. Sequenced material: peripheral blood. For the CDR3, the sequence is CASSQGTGRGPAGSQYF. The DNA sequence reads TGTGCCAGCAGCCAAGGGACCGGCAGGGGGCCAGCCGGGTCCCAGTACTTC.